This T cell receptor (beta chain) was sequenced for a study of T-cell reconstitution after alpha-beta-depleted transplantation in children (dated by TCRdb to about 2016). A note on the overall study: The study quantitatively tracked T-cell immune reconstitution after TCRalphabeta/CD19-depleted allogeneic hematopoietic cell transplantation in children using TCR repertoire profiling.

This clonotype was recorded many times. The antigen it recognizes is unknown. No much larger clonotype is one base removed from it; base qualities were not supplied. CDR1 DFQATT and CDR2 SNEGSKA were looked up in the germline V gene (reference sequence). V and J are truncated by 3 bases and 4 bases respectively, leaving an intervening sequence of 17 bases. The CDR3 starts with the cysteine, ends with the phenylalanine, and has 15 residues. The CDR3 DNA has 45 bases and is translated from base 1. The library relied on PCR. TCRdb shows the sequencer as Illumina HiSeq 2500. TCR libraries were prepared with molecular barcoding, using unique molecular identifiers to normalize TCRbeta repertoire quantification. TCRdb cleaned the public reads at Q25 with fastp, built clones with MiXCR and kept in-frame beta chains. One record per CDR3 amino acid sequence lists the most common genes and DNA. Within this sample are about 610,000 distinct CDR3 sequences, with about 10% of them counted one time only. Jointly, the top ten make up about 4.3% of the sample.

Sequenced material: PBMCs from the stem cell graft donor, taken from the stem cell graft. The rearrangement joined TRBV20-1 to TRBJ2-3; a tentative D call is TRBD2 (6 bases match). This receptor was taken from a human donor who donated a stem cell graft to a child with acute myeloid leukemia. CDR3 loop: CSASPFGGSSDTQYF. The DNA reads TGCAGTGCTAGCCCCTTTGGGGGGAGTTCAGATACGCAGTATTTT.